The 30 T cell receptor beta chains below come from one sample, sequenced in a study of tumour-infiltrating T cells in Burkitt lymphoma. Assay: immunoSEQ multiplex PCR; the TCRdb copy retains only in-frame clones and omits some. Of about 13,000 clones detected, 85% appear once; the ten largest clones hold approximately 1.5%. Sequences were obtained from tumor tissue. The receptors stem from a human donor with diffuse large B-cell lymphoma.

This clone was detected only a few times. The chain carries TRBV4-2 and TRBJ1-1; D gene uncertain. Germline V gene data show CDR1 as LGHNA and CDR2 as YNFKEQ. The CDR3 spans 13 residues. Trimming removed 0 bases from V and 11 bases from J, with 13 bases in between. This CDR3 reads CASSQDIGGWAFF. The CDR3 region has the DNA TGTGCCAGCAGCCAAGATATCGGAGGCTGGGCTTTCTTT.

The chain couples TRBV27 to TRBJ2-1; the D call may be TRBD1 or TRBD2 (5 bases each). Germline V gene data show CDR1 as MNHEY and CDR2 as SMNVEV (reference sequence). The length of the CDR3 is 14 residues. V lost 6 bases to trimming and J lost 3 bases, with 12 bases between them. The CDR3, as DNA: TGTGCCAGCAGGTCCCTGGGGGACTACAATGAGCAGTTCTTC. Protein product: CASRSLGDYNEQFF.

This chain joins TRBV10-1 and TRBJ2-7; D is uncertain. The V and J ends lost 1 base and 9 bases respectively, with 10 bases between them. Per the germline V gene, CDR1 is WNHNN and CDR2 is SYGVQD (reference sequence). The CDR3 totals 12 residues. The CDR3 DNA is TGCGCCAGCAGTGAGTATACACTTGGGCAGTACTTC. Amino acids: CASSEYTLGQYF.

The genes are TRBV29-1 and TRBJ2-7, with 13 bases that match TRBD2. The CDR3 covers 13 residues. The junction had 1 base not matched to a gene; V was cut back by 5 bases and J by 3 bases. CDR1 is SQVTM and CDR2 is ANQGSEA in the germline V gene. The CDR3 protein is CSVRLAGGYEQYF. Written as DNA, the CDR3 is TGCAGCGTTCGACTAGCGGGAGGCTACGAGCAGTACTTC.

This chain links TRBV28 with TRBJ2-3, with D hard to call. V gave up 3 bases and J gave up 3 bases, with 10 bases separating them. This CDR3 comprises 14 residues. CDR1 is MDHEN, CDR2 SYDVKM, per germline. CDR3 nucleotides: TGTGCCAGCAGTTTTATGGAGTCGACAGATACGCAGTATTTT. This gives the protein CASSFMESTDTQYF.

The V call is TRBV4-3, the J call TRBJ2-3, with 7 bases aligning to TRBD1. Trimming took 0 bases from V and 1 from J; bases not matched to a gene: 4. CDR3 length equals 16 residues. Per the germline V gene, CDR1 is LGHNA and CDR2 is YSLEER. This CDR3 is CASSQDIGQGTDTQYF. Here the CDR3 DNA reads TGCGCCAGCAGCCAAGATATAGGACAGGGCACAGATACGCAGTATTTT.

V and J are TRBV5-6 and TRBJ2-7; possibly TRBD1 for D (5 bases). Germline V gene sequence: CDR1 SGHDT, CDR2 YYEEEE. The CDR3 extends over 14 amino acids. Trimming took 4 bases from V and 5 from J, leaving 16 bases between them. The DNA for the CDR3 is TGTGCCAGCAGCCGAAGACAGAGGCGCCACGAGCAGTACTTC. Its translation is CASSRRQRRHEQYF.

The rearrangement links TRBV19 to TRBJ2-2; D remains unclear. V shed 5 bases and J shed 3 bases, with 19 bases lying between them. Germline values: CDR1 LNHDA, CDR2 SQIVND (reference sequence). The CDR3 is 17 amino acids. This CDR3 is CASSLYLLSRDTGELFF. In DNA, the CDR3 is TGTGCCAGTAGTCTATACCTATTATCCCGGGACACCGGGGAGCTGTTTTTT.

The rearrangement links TRBV19 to TRBJ2-2; the D gene is possibly TRBD1 (6 bases). V was trimmed by 7 bases and J by 0 bases, leaving 9 bases between them. The CDR3 runs to 14 residues. In germline, CDR1 is LNHDA, CDR2 SQIVND (reference sequence). The CDR3 nucleotides are TGTGCCAGTACCGGACAGCCGAACACCGGGGAGCTGTTTTTT. It yields the protein CASTGQPNTGELFF.

This clone was counted only a few times. The chain uses TRBV19 and TRBJ1-1; no reliable D call. In germline, CDR1 is LNHDA, CDR2 SQIVND (reference sequence). Trimming shortened V by 5 bases and J by 11 bases, and 21 bases separated the two germline ends. This CDR3 is 14 amino acids long. The CDR3 sequence is CASSPRQDPICAFF. CDR3 nucleotide sequence: TGTGCCAGTAGTCCCAGGCAGGACCCGATATGTGCTTTCTTT.

The chain couples TRBV5-1 to TRBJ2-1, with no clear D. Germline CDR1 SGHRS, CDR2 YFSETQ. V was cut by 0 bases and J by 5 bases, with 9 bases left in between. The CDR3 extends over 14 amino acids. CDR3: CASSLVRTNNEQFF. The CDR3 bases are TGCGCCAGCAGCTTGGTGCGGACCAACAATGAGCAGTTCTTC.

This chain uses TRBV18 with TRBJ2-1; D unclear. The CDR3 sequence is 14 residues long. The germline gives CDR1 KGHSH, CDR2 LQKENI. Trimming stripped 0 bases from V and 8 bases from J, with 11 bases between. The CDR3 DNA reads TGTGCCAGCTCACCACCGATCAGCGCCCATGAGCAGTTCTTC. Translation: CASSPPISAHEQFF.

V gene TRBV27 combines with J gene TRBJ2-5; TRBD1 matches at 9 bases. This CDR3 has 14 amino acids. Trimming cost V 0 bases and J 7 bases; bases outside gene matches: 3. In germline, CDR1 is MNHEY, CDR2 SMNVEV (reference sequence). CDR3 amino acids: CASSLSGGQGTQYF. The CDR3 coding sequence is TGTGCCAGCAGTTTATCGGGGGGACAGGGGACCCAGTACTTC.

This clone showed up just once. V usage is TRBV29-1 and J usage is TRBJ2-3, with D possibly called TRBD1 or TRBD2 (6 bases each). Trimming took off 8 bases at V and 2 bases at J, with 20 bases between the two ends. The CDR3 has 15 residues. Germline values: CDR1 SQVTM, CDR2 ANQGSEA. The DNA for the CDR3 is TGCAGCTTTACAGAATCGGGGGCCCACACAGATACGCAGTATTTT. As protein: CSFTESGAHTDTQYF.

CDR3 coding DNA: TGTGCCATCACGAATCCCGGGGCAATAGATTATGGCTACACCTTC. Its protein is CAITNPGAIDYGYTF. The rearrangement links TRBV10-3 to TRBJ1-2; D is possibly TRBD1 (5 bases). Trimming left V 7 bases short and J 5 bases short, with 20 bases between. The length of the CDR3 is 15 residues. The V gene's germline CDR1 is ENHRY and CDR2 SYGVKD.

The chain carries TRBV5-6 and TRBJ2-2, with 15 bases that match TRBD2. V lost 4 bases to trimming and J lost 5 bases; unmatched junction nucleotides: 3. The germline gives CDR1 SGHDT, CDR2 YYEEEE. The CDR3 has 16 amino acids. CDR3: CASSLGLAGGTGELFF. The CDR3 DNA is TGTGCCAGCAGCCTTGGACTAGCGGGAGGGACCGGGGAGCTGTTTTTT.

This clone was counted a single time. This CDR3 reads CARGVLAGPGSPGSDTQYF. CDR3 sequence (DNA): TGTGCCAGGGGGGTACTAGCGGGTCCCGGATCCCCCGGCTCAGATACGCAGTATTTT. The chain uses TRBV2 and TRBJ2-3, with TRBD2 identical over 9 bases. Germline-derived CDR1 and CDR2 are SNHLY and FYNNEI. After removal of 9 bases from V and 4 bases from J, the junction contained 23 bases not matched to a gene. This CDR3 has 19 amino acids.

The rearrangement links TRBV4-3 to TRBJ2-7; 7 bases are a match to TRBD1. Germline assignment: CDR1 LGHNA and CDR2 YSLEER. The J segment lost 0 bases and the V segment lost 3 bases, leaving 8 bases of the junction unmatched. The CDR3 extends over 16 amino acids. CDR3 in amino acids: CASSQLETGSSYEQYF. CDR3 sequence (DNA): TGCGCCAGCAGCCAGCTTGAGACAGGGAGCTCCTACGAGCAGTACTTC.

The chain carries TRBV19 and TRBJ1-6; D remains unclear. Germline loops: CDR1 LNHDA, CDR2 SQIVND (reference sequence). This CDR3 is 14 amino acids long. V was clipped by 6 bases and J by 8 bases, with 14 bases between them. The CDR3 reads CASSERGIDSPLHF. For the CDR3, the DNA is TGTGCCAGTAGCGAGAGAGGTATTGATTCACCCCTCCACTTT.

The chain recombines TRBV7-9 with TRBJ2-1; 11 positions agree with TRBD2. V lost 5 bases to trimming and J lost 0 bases; unmatched junction nucleotides: 9. CDR3 size: 18 residues. Germline V CDR1 and CDR2: SEHNR, FQNEAQ (reference sequence). For the CDR3, the DNA is TGTGCCAGCAGCCGCTCGACTAGCGGGGATGGCTCCTACAATGAGCAGTTCTTC. Translated, it gives CASSRSTSGDGSYNEQFF.

The chain combines TRBV14 with TRBJ1-1, with D hard to call. The CDR3 consists of 14 residues. With 4 bases removed from V and 0 bases from J, the gap between germline ends came to 9 bases. Germline V gene lookup returns CDR1 SGHDN and CDR2 FVKESK. The CDR3 sequence: CASSLDGMNTEAFF. The CDR3 DNA reads as TGTGCCAGCAGCCTGGACGGAATGAACACTGAAGCTTTCTTT.

The gene calls are TRBV10-1 and TRBJ2-5, with a weak D call TRBD1 (6 bases). Germline V gene data show CDR1 as WNHNN and CDR2 as SYGVQD (reference sequence). V was pared by 6 bases and J by 3 bases, with 11 bases between. The CDR3 length is 13 residues. The CDR3 spells CASSGYREETQYF. The CDR3 nucleotides are TGCGCCAGCAGCGGATACAGGGAAGAGACCCAGTACTTC.

V usage is TRBV5-6 and J usage is TRBJ2-1; TRBD2 matches 14 bases. V lost 7 bases, J lost 8 bases, and 17 bases stayed unmatched. The CDR3 covers 18 residues. Germline CDR1 and CDR2: SGHDT and YYEEEE. Written as DNA, the CDR3 is TGTGCCAGCCTTCGACTAGCGGGAGGGCCGAACCCCCGGGATGAGCAGTTCTTC. Translation gives CASLRLAGGPNPRDEQFF.

The V call is TRBV19, the J call TRBJ2-5; 7 bases are shared with TRBD1. Germline trimming cut 7 bases from V and 1 base from J; bases unmatched to any gene: 6. The CDR3 consists of 14 residues. The germline gives CDR1 LNHDA, CDR2 SQIVND (reference sequence). Here the CDR3 reads CASNERQGQETQYF. CDR3 DNA: TGTGCCAGTAACGAAAGACAGGGCCAAGAGACCCAGTACTTC.

V and J are TRBV4-3 and TRBJ2-7, with D perhaps matching TRBD2 (6 bases). From germline, CDR1 is LGHNA and CDR2 YSLEER. This CDR3 has 13 residues. V was cut by 6 bases and J by 4 bases, with 13 bases left in between. The CDR3, as DNA: TGCGCCAGCAGTCCGGGACTGACTTACGAGCAGTACTTC. Translated: CASSPGLTYEQYF.

This chain joins TRBV6-6 and TRBJ2-5, with a tentative D call TRBD2 (6 bases). V dropped 4 bases and J dropped 1 base, with 7 bases sitting between them. Germline V gene lookup returns CDR1 MNHNY and CDR2 SVGAGI (reference sequence). CDR3 length: 13 residues. The CDR3 loop reads CASSWGVQETQYF. The CDR3 bases are TGTGCCAGCAGTTGGGGGGTCCAAGAGACCCAGTACTTC.

V is TRBV19 and J is TRBJ2-4; TRBD1 is a possible D gene (6 bases). The germline V gene encodes CDR1 LNHDA and CDR2 SQIVND (reference sequence). The CDR3 is 16 amino acids. V was cut by 5 bases and J by 7 bases, with 21 bases left in between. CDR3: CASSGGRDGEWNIQYF. The CDR3 DNA is TGTGCCAGTAGTGGGGGCAGGGACGGAGAGTGGAACATTCAGTACTTC. Complete variable domain (other parts from reference TRBV19 and TRBJ2-4): DGGITQSPKYLFRKEGQNVTLSCEQNLNHDAMYWYRQDPGQGLRLIYYSQIVNDFQKGDIAEGYSVSREKKESFPLTVTSAQKNPTAFYLCASSGGRDGEWNIQYFGAGTRLSVL.

V is TRBV11-2 and J is TRBJ1-1; D call uncertain. The germline V gene encodes CDR1 SGHAT and CDR2 FQNNGV. V shed 5 bases and J shed 0 bases, with 7 bases lying between them. The CDR3 is 13 residues long. CDR3 loop: CASSLVMNTEAFF. In DNA form, the CDR3 reads TGTGCCAGCAGCCTAGTCATGAACACTGAAGCTTTCTTT.

The V and J genes are TRBV4-2 and TRBJ2-4; no clear D gene. This CDR3 has 17 residues. The germline V and J ends were trimmed by 4 bases and 4 bases, with 20 bases remaining between them. Germline V gene sequence: CDR1 LGHNA, CDR2 YNFKEQ. CDR3 in amino acids: CASSPRATYLEKNIQYF. The CDR3 DNA is TGTGCCAGCAGCCCAAGGGCGACATACCTCGAGAAAAACATTCAGTACTTC.

The rearrangement links TRBV9 to TRBJ1-4; D is undetermined. The V gene lost 3 bases and the J gene lost 8 bases, with 14 bases spanning the gap. Germline V gene data show CDR1 as SGDLS and CDR2 as YYNGEE. This CDR3 contains 14 residues. CDR3 DNA sequence: TGTGCCAGCAGCGGCCCAGCAGAAGGGGAAAAACTGTTTTTT. Translation: CASSGPAEGEKLFF.